Presented here are 20 T cell receptor beta chains from one specimen sequenced in a study of blood T cell repertoires in COVID-19. This table comes from immunoSEQ multiplex PCR, and its TCRdb copy is limited to in-frame clones, with some not included. The sample has fewer than 120,000 clones, approximately 90% seen once. The specimen was peripheral blood. Receptor source: a woman aged 45-59 years with acute or convalescent COVID-19.

The chain joins TRBV7-2 to TRBJ1-5; TRBD1 might be the D (6 bases). CDR1 is SGHTA and CDR2 is FQGNSA in the germline V gene. Trimming cost V 5 bases and J 3 bases, with 11 bases left between them. This CDR3 spans 14 amino acids. The CDR3 reads CASSPQGNNQPQHF. CDR3 DNA sequence: TGTGCCAGCAGCCCCCAGGGGAACAATCAGCCCCAGCATTTT.

The CDR3 here is CASSGSEVLAGGGAYEQYF. CDR3 in DNA: TGTGCCAGCAGCGGGTCGGAGGTGCTAGCGGGAGGGGGGGCCTACGAGCAGTACTTC. V gene TRBV21-1 combines with J gene TRBJ2-7; the table's D call, TRBD2, was not checked against the DNA. TRBV21-1 is an annotated pseudogene. This CDR3 has 19 amino acids.

This chain links TRBV6-5 with TRBJ2-3, with D tentatively TRBD2 (6 bases). The CDR3 spans 13 residues. Germline CDR1 and CDR2: MNHEY and SVGAGI. V was pared by 7 bases and J by 6 bases, with 14 bases between. The chain's CDR3 is CASIPREADTQYF. CDR3 bases: TGTGCCAGCATCCCAAGGGAGGCGGATACGCAGTATTTT.

The rearrangement uses TRBV6-5 and TRBJ1-3; D not resolved. The CDR3 spans 14 residues. The V gene lost 4 bases and the J gene lost 0 bases, with 7 bases spanning the gap. Germline V lookup: CDR1 MNHEY, CDR2 SVGAGI. The CDR3 loop reads CASSSVGSGNTIYF. CDR3 nucleotides: TGTGCCAGCAGTTCCGTCGGCTCTGGAAACACCATATATTTT.

The chain uses TRBV18 and TRBJ2-1; 8 bases align to TRBD1. This CDR3 has 16 amino acids. CDR1 and CDR2 (germline): KGHSH, LQKENI. J was trimmed by 10 bases and V by 4 bases; bases with no gene match: 15. The CDR3 loop is CASSRSGTGNNPEQFF. The CDR3 nucleotides are TGTGCCAGCTCACGATCCGGGACAGGTAATAATCCGGAGCAGTTCTTC. The full variable domain, completed using reference TRBV18 and TRBJ2-1, is NAGVMQNPRHLVRRRGQEARLRCSPMKGHSHVYWYRQLPEEGLKFMVYLQKENIIDESGMPKERFSAEFPKEGPSILRIQQVVRGDSAAYFCASSRSGTGNNPEQFFGPGTRLTVL.

A remark on this clone: The junction does not match germline at one end; this may be a read error. This chain connects TRBV5-1 to TRBJ2-7, with 11 bases that match TRBD2. CDR3 size: 15 residues. Germline V gene lookup returns CDR1 SGHRS and CDR2 YFSETQ. CDR3 sequence reads: CASSFSGRASDEQYF. As DNA, the CDR3 is TGCGCCAGCAGCTTTAGCGGGAGGGCCTCCGACGAGCAGTACTTC.

This chain links TRBV5-1 with TRBJ2-7; 12 positions match TRBD2. This CDR3 is built from 19 residues. The trim removed 4 bases at V and 1 base at J, leaving 15 bases unmatched. Germline-derived CDR1 and CDR2 are SGHRS and YFSETQ. The CDR3 reads CASSRTTSGRYSMSYEQYF. The DNA for the CDR3 is TGCGCCAGCAGCAGAACGACTAGCGGGAGATACTCGATGTCCTACGAGCAGTACTTC. The whole variable domain, remainder taken from reference TRBV5-1 and TRBJ2-7, is KAGVTQTPRYLIKTRGQQVTLSCSPISGHRSVSWYQQTPGQGLQFLFEYFSETQRNKGNFPGRFSGRQFSNSRSEMNVSTLELGDSALYLCASSRTTSGRYSMSYEQYFGPGTRLTVT.

This chain joins TRBV30 and TRBJ1-2; D not resolved. The CDR3 runs 13 residues. Germline CDR1 is GTSNPN and CDR2 is SVGIG (reference sequence). Trimming removed 0 bases at V and 0 bases at J, with 5 bases between. The DNA for the CDR3 is TGTGCCTGGAGTGTACGGTCTAACTATGGCTACACCTTC. It is translated as CAWSVRSNYGYTF.

The CDR3 here is CTSGQFQFF. For the CDR3, the DNA is TGCACCAGCGGACAATTCCAGTTCTTC. The chain employs TRBV1 and TRBJ2-1; TRBD1, the D gene given by the table, was not confirmed from the DNA. TRBV1 is a recognized pseudogene. The CDR3 is 9 residues long.

The V call is TRBV28, the J call TRBJ2-7; TRBD2 aligns across 11 bases. The trim removed 3 bases at V and 6 bases at J, leaving 4 bases unmatched. CDR1 and CDR2 (germline): MDHEN, SYDVKM. The CDR3 loop spans 14 amino acids. The CDR3 is CASSFSGRDPEQYF. The CDR3 DNA follows: TGTGCCAGCAGTTTTAGCGGGAGGGATCCCGAGCAGTACTTC.

J is TRBJ2-1 and V is TRBV11-1; TRBD2 might be the D (6 bases). Germline V CDR1 and CDR2: SGHAT, FQDESV (reference sequence). The CDR3 loop spans 16 amino acids. V was clipped by 4 bases and J by 0 bases, with 13 bases between them. CDR3 sequence (DNA): TGTGCCAGCAGCTCCGGGACTGGGAGCTCCTACAATGAGCAGTTCTTC. Protein: CASSSGTGSSYNEQFF.

The J gene is TRBJ2-7, the V gene TRBV29-1; 16 bases match TRBD2. The germline V gene has CDR1 SQVTM and CDR2 ANQGSEA. CDR3 length: 17 amino acids. Losses at the gene ends were 1 base for V and 0 bases for J; bases not matched to a gene: 3. DNA for the CDR3: TGCAGCGTTGAAGGGGGGACTAGCGGGAGGGCCTCCTACGAGCAGTACTTC. Protein product: CSVEGGTSGRASYEQYF.

The chain carries TRBV6-1 and TRBJ1-6, with D perhaps matching TRBD1 (5 bases). The germline gives CDR1 MNHNS, CDR2 SASEGT. Trimming pared 0 bases from V and 7 bases from J, leaving 7 bases between. The CDR3 is made up of 14 amino acids. Written as DNA, the CDR3 is TGTGCCAGCAGTGAAGCGAGACAGAATTCACCCCTCCACTTT. This encodes CASSEARQNSPLHF.

This chain connects TRBV4-1 to TRBJ2-7; maybe TRBD2 (5 bases). The V end was cut by 1 base, the J end by 4 bases, with 14 bases between. The germline gives CDR1 MGHRA, CDR2 YSYEKL. This CDR3 is 15 amino acids long. The CDR3 spells CASSQAEALGYEQYF. The CDR3 nucleotides are TGCGCCAGCAGCCAAGCGGAGGCTCTCGGGTACGAGCAGTACTTC.

The rearrangement joins TRBV6-2 or TRBV6-3 to TRBJ2-3; TRBD2 is a possible D gene (6 bases). V was pared by 4 bases and J by 0 bases, with 11 bases between. Germline V gene sequence: CDR1 MNHEY, CDR2 SVGEGT. The CDR3 runs 15 residues. The CDR3 nucleotides are TGTGCCAGCAGTTCGGGGAGGACTAGCACAGATACGCAGTATTTT. Protein sequence: CASSSGRTSTDTQYF.

The gene calls are TRBV4-1 and TRBJ2-5; 7 bases fit TRBD2. With 4 bases clipped from V and 2 bases from J, the junction kept 7 bases outside the gene matches. CDR3 length: 15 amino acids. Germline V gives CDR1 MGHRA, CDR2 YSYEKL. CDR3 DNA: TGCGCCAGCAGCCCTACTATGGGAGGGCAAGAGACCCAGTACTTC. This sequence encodes CASSPTMGGQETQYF.

This chain joins TRBV6-1 and TRBJ2-7; D possibly corresponds to TRBD1 (6 bases). The CDR3 runs to 16 residues. The ends were cut back, 1 base at V and 0 bases at J, with 13 bases in the middle. Germline CDR1 MNHNS, CDR2 SASEGT. Here the CDR3 DNA reads TGTGCCAGCAGTGAAGAGGGTTACAGGGCCTCCTACGAGCAGTACTTC. Amino acids: CASSEEGYRASYEQYF.

The chain joins TRBV6-5 to TRBJ1-5; D gene ambiguous. The V end lost 0 bases, the J end lost 1 base, and 4 bases lay between the germline ends. Germline V CDR1 and CDR2: MNHEY, SVGAGI. CDR3 length: 14 residues. This chain's CDR3 is CASSYSQSNQPQHF. For the CDR3, the DNA is TGTGCCAGCAGTTACTCCCAGAGCAATCAGCCCCAGCATTTT.

The chain couples TRBV5-4 to TRBJ1-4; possibly TRBD1 for D (5 bases). The CDR3 sequence is 15 residues long. Germline CDR1 reads SGHNT; CDR2 reads YYREEE (reference sequence). V lost 4 bases to trimming and J lost 2 bases, with 12 bases between them. The DNA of the CDR3 is TGTGCCAGCAGCGTCGACAGTGGCACTAATGAAAAACTGTTTTTT. Encoded protein: CASSVDSGTNEKLFF.

The rearrangement links TRBV28 to TRBJ1-4; no reliable D call. Trimming stripped 5 bases from V and 8 bases from J, with 18 bases between. This CDR3 has 15 amino acids. Germline loops: CDR1 MDHEN, CDR2 SYDVKM. Written as DNA, the CDR3 is TGTGCCAGCAGTCCACACCCAGACGGGAGGGAAAAACTGTTTTTT. Protein: CASSPHPDGREKLFF.